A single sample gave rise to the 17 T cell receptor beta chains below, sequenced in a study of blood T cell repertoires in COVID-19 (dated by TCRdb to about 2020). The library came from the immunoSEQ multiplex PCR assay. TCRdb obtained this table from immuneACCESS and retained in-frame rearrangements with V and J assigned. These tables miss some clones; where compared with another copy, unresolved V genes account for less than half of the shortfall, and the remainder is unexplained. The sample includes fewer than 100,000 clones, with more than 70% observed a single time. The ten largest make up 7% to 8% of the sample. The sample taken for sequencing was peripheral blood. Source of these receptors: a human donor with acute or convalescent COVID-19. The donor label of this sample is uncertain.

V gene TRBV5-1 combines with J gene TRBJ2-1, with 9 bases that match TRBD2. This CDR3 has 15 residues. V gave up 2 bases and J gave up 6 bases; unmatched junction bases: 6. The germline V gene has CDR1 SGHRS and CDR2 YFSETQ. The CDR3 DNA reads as TGCGCCAGCAGCTTAGCGGGGGGTCTCGTCAATGAGCAGTTCTTC. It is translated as CASSLAGGLVNEQFF.

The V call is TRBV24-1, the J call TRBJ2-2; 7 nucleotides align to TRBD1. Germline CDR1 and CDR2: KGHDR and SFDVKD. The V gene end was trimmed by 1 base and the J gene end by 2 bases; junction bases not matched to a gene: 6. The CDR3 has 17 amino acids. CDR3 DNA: TGTGCCACCAGTGATTTAAGGACAGGCAGAAACACCGGGGAGCTGTTTTTT. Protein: CATSDLRTGRNTGELFF.

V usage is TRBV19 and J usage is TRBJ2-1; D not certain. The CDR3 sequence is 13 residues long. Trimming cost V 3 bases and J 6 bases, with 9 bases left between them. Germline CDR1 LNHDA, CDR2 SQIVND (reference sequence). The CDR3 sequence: CASSIGGINEQFF. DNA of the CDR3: TGTGCCAGTAGTATTGGCGGAATCAATGAGCAGTTCTTC.

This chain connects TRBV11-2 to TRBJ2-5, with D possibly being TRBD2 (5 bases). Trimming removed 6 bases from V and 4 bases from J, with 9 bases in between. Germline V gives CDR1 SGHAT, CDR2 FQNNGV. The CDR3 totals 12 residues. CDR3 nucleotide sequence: TGTGCCAGCAGAAGTGGAGGAGAGACCCAGTACTTC. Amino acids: CASRSGGETQYF.

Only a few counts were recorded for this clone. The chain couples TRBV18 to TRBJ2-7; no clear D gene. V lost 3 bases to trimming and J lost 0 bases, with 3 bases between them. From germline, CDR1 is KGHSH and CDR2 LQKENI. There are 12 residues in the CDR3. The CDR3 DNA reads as TGTGCCAGCTCACCTAACTCCTACGAGCAGTACTTC. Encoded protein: CASSPNSYEQYF.

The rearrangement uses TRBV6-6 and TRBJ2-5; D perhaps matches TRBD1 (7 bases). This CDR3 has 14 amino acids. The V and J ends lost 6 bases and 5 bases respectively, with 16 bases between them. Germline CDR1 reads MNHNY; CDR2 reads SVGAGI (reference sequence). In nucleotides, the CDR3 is TGTGCCAGCAGCAAATTACAGGGGAGGGAGACCCAGTACTTC. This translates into CASSKLQGRETQYF.

The CDR3 sequence: CASRSGQQETQYF. Written as DNA, the CDR3 is TGTGCCAGCAGATCGGGACAACAAGAGACCCAGTACTTC. This chain joins TRBV6-6 and TRBJ2-5, with D tentatively TRBD1 (6 bases). The CDR3 spans 13 residues. CDR1 MNHNY and CDR2 SVGAGI come from the germline V gene (reference sequence). V lost 6 bases, J lost 2 bases, and 10 bases lay in between.

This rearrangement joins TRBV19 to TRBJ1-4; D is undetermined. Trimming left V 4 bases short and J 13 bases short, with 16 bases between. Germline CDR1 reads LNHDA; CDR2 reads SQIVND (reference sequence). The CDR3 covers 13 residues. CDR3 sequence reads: CASSTTQAGGLFF. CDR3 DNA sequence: TGTGCCAGTAGTACGACACAAGCCGGAGGACTGTTTTTT.

This chain's CDR3 is CASSLGLAGQETQYF. CDR3 sequence (DNA): TGTGCCAGCAGCTTGGGGCTAGCCGGTCAAGAGACCCAGTACTTC. V is TRBV5-4 and J is TRBJ2-5; weak D call: TRBD2 (5 bases). Trimming took 0 bases from V and 2 from J, leaving 11 bases between them. Germline CDR1 and CDR2: SGHNT and YYREEE (reference sequence). The CDR3 covers 15 residues.

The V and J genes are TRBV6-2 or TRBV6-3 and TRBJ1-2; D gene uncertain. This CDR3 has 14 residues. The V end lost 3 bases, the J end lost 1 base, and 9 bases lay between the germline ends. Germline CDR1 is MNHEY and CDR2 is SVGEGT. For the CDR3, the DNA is TGTGCCAGCAGTTATACGAACTTTAACTATGGCTACACCTTC. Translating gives CASSYTNFNYGYTF.

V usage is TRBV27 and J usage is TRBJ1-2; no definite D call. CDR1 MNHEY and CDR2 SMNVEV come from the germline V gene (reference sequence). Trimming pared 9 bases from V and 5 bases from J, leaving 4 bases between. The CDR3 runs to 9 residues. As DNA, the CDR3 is TGTGCCAGAACATATGGCTACACCTTC. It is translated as CARTYGYTF.

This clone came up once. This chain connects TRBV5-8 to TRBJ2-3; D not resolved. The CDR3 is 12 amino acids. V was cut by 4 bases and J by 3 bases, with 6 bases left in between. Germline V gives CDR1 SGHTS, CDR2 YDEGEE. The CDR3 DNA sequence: TGTGCCAGCAGCCGTCAGACAGATACGCAGTATTTT. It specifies CASSRQTDTQYF.

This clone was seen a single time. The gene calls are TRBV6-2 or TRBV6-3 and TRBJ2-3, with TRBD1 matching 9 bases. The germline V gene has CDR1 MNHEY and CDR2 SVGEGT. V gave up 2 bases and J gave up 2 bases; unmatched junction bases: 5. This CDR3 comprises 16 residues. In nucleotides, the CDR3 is TGTGCCAGCAGTTACCGGACAGGGGAACCCACAGATACGCAGTATTTT. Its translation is CASSYRTGEPTDTQYF.

The CDR3 loop is CASSFLGRTDTQYF. The DNA for the CDR3 is TGTGCCAGCAGCTTTTTAGGGAGGACAGATACGCAGTATTTT. The chain couples TRBV11-2 to TRBJ2-3, with D perhaps matching TRBD2 (6 bases). The V end lost 3 bases, the J end lost 3 bases, and 10 bases lay between the germline ends. This CDR3 comprises 14 residues. Germline CDR1 is SGHAT and CDR2 is FQNNGV.

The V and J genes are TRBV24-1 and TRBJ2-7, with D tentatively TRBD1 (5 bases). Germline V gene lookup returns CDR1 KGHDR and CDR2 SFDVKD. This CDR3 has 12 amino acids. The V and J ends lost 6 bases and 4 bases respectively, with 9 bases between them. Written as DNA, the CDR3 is TGTGCCACCAGTTCTCAGGGATACGAGCAGTACTTC. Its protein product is CATSSQGYEQYF.

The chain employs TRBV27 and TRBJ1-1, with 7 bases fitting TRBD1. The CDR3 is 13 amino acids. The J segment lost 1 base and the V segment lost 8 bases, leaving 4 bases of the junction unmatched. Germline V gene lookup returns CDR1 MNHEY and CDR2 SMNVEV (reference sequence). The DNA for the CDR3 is TGTGCCAGCGGCAGGGGGAAGAACACTGAAGCTTTCTTT. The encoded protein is CASGRGKNTEAFF.

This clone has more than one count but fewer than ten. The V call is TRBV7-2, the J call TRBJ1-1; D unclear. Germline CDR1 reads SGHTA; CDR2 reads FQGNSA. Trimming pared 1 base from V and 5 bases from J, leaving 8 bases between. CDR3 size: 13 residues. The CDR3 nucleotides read TGTGCCAGCAGCTTAGGGGCGAATACTGAAGCTTTCTTT. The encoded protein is CASSLGANTEAFF.